What follows are 18 T cell receptor beta chains derived from one specimen sequenced in a study of blood T cell repertoires in COVID-19. The protocol was immunoSEQ multiplex PCR, while the TCRdb copy is restricted to in-frame clones and leaves out a portion. This table has roughly 34,000 clones, 77% appearing once. The source material was peripheral blood. The receptors derive from a human donor in a cohort sampled during active COVID-19.

The V and J genes are TRBV28 and TRBJ1-2; weak D call: TRBD1 (6 bases). With 2 bases removed from V and 8 bases from J, the gap between germline ends came to 18 bases. The length of the CDR3 is 15 residues. Germline-derived CDR1 and CDR2 are MDHEN and SYDVKM. CDR3 region: CASSLSFGAGDGYTF. Written as DNA, the CDR3 is TGTGCCAGCAGTTTAAGTTTCGGGGCAGGGGACGGCTACACCTTC.

This clone was seen only a few times. The chain joins TRBV5-6 to TRBJ1-1, with TRBD1 as a possible D gene (6 bases). V was shortened by 4 bases and J by 0 bases, with 10 bases between the two germline ends. Per germline, CDR1 SGHDT and CDR2 YYEEEE. The CDR3 is 14 amino acids. CDR3 loop: CASSRGQLNTEAFF. The CDR3 DNA is TGTGCCAGCAGCCGTGGACAGCTGAACACTGAAGCTTTCTTT.

This clone appeared a single time. The rearrangement joins TRBV28 to TRBJ1-5; the match to TRBD1 covers 7 bases. V was pared by 6 bases and J by 7 bases, with 6 bases of the junction left unmatched. Germline CDR1 MDHEN, CDR2 SYDVKM. This CDR3 contains 13 residues. CDR3 DNA: TGTGCCAGCAGGCCGACAGGGATCCAGCCCCAGCATTTT. Amino acid sequence: CASRPTGIQPQHF.

The chain links TRBV4-1 to TRBJ2-7, with 10 bases identical to TRBD1. The CDR3 is 17 residues long. The trim removed 0 bases at V and 0 bases at J, leaving 5 bases unmatched. Germline V gene data show CDR1 as MGHRA and CDR2 as YSYEKL. CDR3 sequence: CASSQDFGTGASYEQYF. In DNA, the CDR3 is TGCGCCAGCAGCCAAGATTTCGGGACAGGGGCCTCCTACGAGCAGTACTTC.

The rearrangement uses TRBV5-5 and TRBJ1-2; 8 bases align to TRBD1. V trimming: 2 bases; J trimming: 4 bases; junction bases outside the gene matches: 4. This CDR3 has 14 amino acids. Germline V gene sequence: CDR1 SGHKS, CDR2 YYEKEE (reference sequence). Written as DNA, the CDR3 is TGTGCCAGCAGCTTAGGACAGGGCCTCTATGGCTACACCTTC. Translating gives CASSLGQGLYGYTF.

The chain combines TRBV18 with TRBJ1-1, with 8 bases fitting TRBD1. The CDR3 is made up of 14 amino acids. V lost 8 bases, J lost 5 bases, and 10 bases stayed unmatched. Germline-derived CDR1 and CDR2 are KGHSH and LQKENI. In DNA form, the CDR3 reads TGTGCCAGCACTAAGACAGGGGACAAAACTGAAGCTTTCTTT. Translated, it gives CASTKTGDKTEAFF.

This chain links TRBV30 with TRBJ2-7, with a weak D call TRBD2 (5 bases). The CDR3 loop spans 14 amino acids. Between the trimmed V and J ends, which lost 6 bases and 0 bases, there was a span of 15 bases. Germline loops: CDR1 GTSNPN, CDR2 SVGIG (reference sequence). The CDR3 DNA reads as TGTGCCTGCCATCGAGGGATAACCTCCTACGAGCAGTACTTC. This codes for CACHRGITSYEQYF. The full variable domain, with the rest looked up from reference TRBV30 and TRBJ2-7, is SQTIHQWPATLVQPVGSPLSLECTVEGTSNPNLYWYRQAAGRGLQLLFYSVGIGQISSEVPQNLSASRPQDRQFILSSKKLLLSDSGFYLCACHRGITSYEQYFGPGTRLTVT.

The chain recombines TRBV6-5 with TRBJ2-5; D is perhaps TRBD1 (6 bases). The CDR3 length is 14 residues. Germline CDR1 MNHEY, CDR2 SVGAGI. Trimming left V 6 bases short and J 2 bases short, with 13 bases between. CDR3 protein: CASRRGRGQETQYF. DNA for the CDR3: TGTGCCAGCAGAAGGGGCAGGGGTCAAGAGACCCAGTACTTC.

The chain has TRBV7-2 and TRBJ2-7; D might be TRBD2 (5 bases). This CDR3 is built from 13 residues. Looked up from germline, CDR1 is SGHTA and CDR2 is FQGNSA. V lost 6 bases, J lost 3 bases, and 12 bases lay in between. The CDR3 coding sequence is TGTGCCAGCAGGCGGGCCAGGAACTACGAGCAGTACTTC. Its protein product is CASRRARNYEQYF.

In this sample, this clone turned up a few times. The chain combines TRBV6-5 with TRBJ1-1; D unresolved. The V end was cut by 9 bases, the J end by 0 bases, with 17 bases between. Germline values: CDR1 MNHEY, CDR2 SVGAGI. The CDR3 loop spans 15 amino acids. CDR3 DNA: TGTGCCAGTTCCCAAAGGCGGTTCATGAACACTGAAGCTTTCTTT. Protein product: CASSQRRFMNTEAFF.

There are a few counts of this clone. The rearrangement joins TRBV7-9 to TRBJ1-5, with 9 bases identical to TRBD1. Germline V gene sequence: CDR1 SEHNR, CDR2 FQNEAQ (reference sequence). The J segment lost 4 bases and the V segment lost 3 bases, leaving 4 bases of the junction unmatched. CDR3 size: 15 residues. The CDR3 nucleotides are TGTGCCAGCAGCTTCACCGGGACAGGGAATCAGCCCCAGCATTTT. Translating it yields CASSFTGTGNQPQHF.

V usage is TRBV7-9 and J usage is TRBJ2-2; D may be TRBD2 (5 bases). CDR1 and CDR2 (germline): SEHNR, FQNEAQ (reference sequence). The CDR3 extends over 17 amino acids. V lost 3 bases and J lost 0, with 14 bases in between. The CDR3, as DNA: TGTGCCAGCAGCTTCATTGGAACACTAGCGAACACCGGGGAGCTGTTTTTT. It specifies CASSFIGTLANTGELFF.

The V call is TRBV6-2 or TRBV6-3, the J call TRBJ2-1; TRBD2 matches 8 bases. Germline V gene lookup returns CDR1 MNHEY and CDR2 SVGEGT. This CDR3 spans 16 amino acids. V was pared by 4 bases and J by 3 bases, with 8 bases of the junction left unmatched. Here the CDR3 DNA reads TGTGCCAGCAGTTCGTCCCTAGCGGGCTTCTACAATGAGCAGTTCTTC. It encodes CASSSSLAGFYNEQFF.

The chain recombines TRBV6-5 with TRBJ2-7; D is possibly TRBD2 (6 bases). The V end lost 6 bases, the J end lost 4 bases, and 19 bases lay between the germline ends. This CDR3 contains 15 residues. CDR1 and CDR2 from the germline V gene are MNHEY and SVGAGI. The CDR3: CASSLTGTYLYEQYF. CDR3 bases: TGTGCCAGCAGCCTCACCGGGACTTACTTGTACGAGCAGTACTTC.

CDR3 nucleotide sequence: TGCGCCAGCAGCGATATTGGTGACTACGTTCCGTATTTT. Translated: CASSDIGDYVPYF. The rearrangement joins TRBV5-1 to TRBJ2-3; a possible D gene is TRBD2 (5 bases). The CDR3 loop spans 13 amino acids. Germline V gene data show CDR1 as SGHRS and CDR2 as YFSETQ. Trimming left V 4 bases short and J 14 bases short, with 20 bases between. Full variable domain (remainder filled in from reference TRBV5-1 and TRBJ2-3): KAGVTQTPRYLIKTRGQQVTLSCSPISGHRSVSWYQQTPGQGLQFLFEYFSETQRNKGNFPGRFSGRQFSNSRSEMNVSTLELGDSALYLCASSDIGDYVPYFGPGTRLTVL.

The V and J genes are TRBV5-4 and TRBJ2-2; D may be TRBD2 (6 bases). V was trimmed by 0 bases and J by 5 bases, leaving 11 bases between them. CDR3 length: 15 amino acids. Looked up from germline, CDR1 is SGHNT and CDR2 is YYREEE (reference sequence). The DNA of the CDR3 is TGTGCCAGCAGCTTGGCCGGGAGTCGGACCGGGGAGCTGTTTTTT. It encodes CASSLAGSRTGELFF.

The chain uses TRBV6-6 and TRBJ2-2; 10 nucleotides agree with TRBD2. Germline assignment: CDR1 MNHNY and CDR2 SVGAGI (reference sequence). V trimming: 5 bases; J trimming: 1 base; junction bases outside the gene matches: 4. The CDR3 runs to 16 residues. As DNA, the CDR3 is TGTGCCAGCAGTAAGATAGCGGGGGGGAACACCGGGGAGCTGTTTTTT. Translating gives CASSKIAGGNTGELFF.

This clone was detected only a few times. This sequence joins TRBV30 and TRBJ1-2; D ambiguous. The germline V gene has CDR1 GTSNPN and CDR2 SVGIG (reference sequence). The CDR3 extends over 13 amino acids. Trimming left V 1 base short and J 6 bases short, with 12 bases between. The CDR3 loop reads CAWSGPGLNGYTF. The CDR3 region has the DNA TGTGCCTGGAGTGGCCCCGGACTTAATGGCTACACCTTC.